The 30 T cell receptor beta chains below all came from one sample that was sequenced in a study of cytomegalovirus exposure and HLA in healthy donors. Primers: 60 Vbeta forward and 13 Jbeta reverse. Measured with immunoSEQ multiplex PCR; TCRdb has only the in-frame clones, and not every one. The sample data list some 180,000 clones. The specimen was PBMCs. Every receptor here comes from a man younger than 40 in good health and CMV-seronegative.

The chain carries TRBV9 and TRBJ2-7; 11 bases are a match to TRBD1. This CDR3 region has 16 residues. Germline V lookup: CDR1 SGDLS, CDR2 YYNGEE. With V trimmed by 2 bases and J by 5 bases, 9 bases remained unmatched. The CDR3 region has the DNA TGTGCCAGCAGCGTTGGAGCGGGACAGGGGGACCACGAGCAGTACTTC. It yields the protein CASSVGAGQGDHEQYF. Using reference TRBV9 and TRBJ2-7 for the parts outside the CDR3, the full variable domain is DSGVTQTPKHLITATGQRVTLRCSPRSGDLSVYWYQQSLDQGLQFLIQYYNGEERAKGNILERFSAQQFPDLHSELNLSSLELGDSALYFCASSVGAGQGDHEQYFGPGTRLTVT.

The chain combines TRBV19 with TRBJ1-5, with a weak D call TRBD1 (6 bases). With 2 bases removed from V and 8 bases from J, the gap between germline ends came to 10 bases. The CDR3 is 13 amino acids. Germline V gene sequence: CDR1 LNHDA, CDR2 SQIVND (reference sequence). CDR3 loop: CASSIRGTEPQHF. CDR3 nucleotides: TGTGCCAGTAGTATAAGGGGGACGGAGCCCCAGCATTTT. Based on the CDR3 plus reference TRBV19 and TRBJ1-5, the full variable domain is DGGITQSPKYLFRKEGQNVTLSCEQNLNHDAMYWYRQDPGQGLRLIYYSQIVNDFQKGDIAEGYSVSREKKESFPLTVTSAQKNPTAFYLCASSIRGTEPQHFGDGTRLSIL.

This chain joins TRBV2 and TRBJ1-4, with TRBD1 as a possible D gene (5 bases). Deletions cut 5 bases from V and 4 bases from J, with 17 bases between. This CDR3 region has 16 residues. Per the germline V gene, CDR1 is SNHLY and CDR2 is FYNNEI. The chain's CDR3 is CASSQTSPGINEKLFF. DNA for the CDR3: TGTGCCAGCAGTCAGACGTCCCCAGGGATTAATGAAAAACTGTTTTTT.

The gene calls are TRBV19 and TRBJ2-7; 8 nucleotides line up with TRBD1. V lost 11 bases to trimming and J lost 4 bases; unmatched junction nucleotides: 22. CDR3 length: 17 amino acids. In germline, CDR1 is LNHDA, CDR2 SQIVND (reference sequence). CDR3 amino acids: CAADPKDRVSPSYEQYF. The CDR3 nucleotides are TGTGCCGCCGATCCCAAGGACAGGGTCTCCCCCTCGTACGAGCAGTACTTC.

This chain uses TRBV28 with TRBJ1-2; the match to TRBD1 covers 7 bases. From germline, CDR1 is MDHEN and CDR2 SYDVKM. V shed 7 bases, J shed 8 bases, and the junction held 16 bases outside the gene matches. This CDR3 contains 15 residues. This CDR3 is CASTRQGVVMLGYTF. The CDR3 coding sequence is TGTGCCAGCACAAGACAGGGCGTCGTTATGTTGGGCTACACCTTC.

The rearrangement joins TRBV29-1 to TRBJ1-3; 7 bases align to TRBD1. This CDR3 comprises 13 residues. Germline V gives CDR1 SQVTM, CDR2 ANQGSEA. V gave up 2 bases and J gave up 3 bases; unmatched junction bases: 1. The CDR3 protein is CSVERQGGNTIYF. CDR3 coding DNA: TGCAGCGTTGAAAGACAGGGTGGAAACACCATATATTTT.

This chain connects TRBV6-1 to TRBJ2-7; TRBD1 aligns across 8 bases. Looked up from germline, CDR1 is MNHNS and CDR2 is SASEGT. This CDR3 region has 14 residues. With V trimmed by 8 bases and J by 2 bases, 8 bases remained unmatched. The CDR3: CASAEVTGAYEQYF. In nucleotides, the CDR3 is TGTGCCAGCGCGGAAGTGACAGGGGCCTACGAGCAGTACTTC.

The rearrangement uses TRBV27 and TRBJ1-6; weak D call: TRBD1 (6 bases). Germline V gene sequence: CDR1 MNHEY, CDR2 SMNVEV (reference sequence). The CDR3 runs 14 residues. Trimming removed 3 bases from V and 8 bases from J, with 11 bases in between. The CDR3 spells CASSFGTLDSPLHF. CDR3 DNA sequence: TGTGCCAGCAGTTTCGGGACATTGGATTCACCCCTCCACTTT.

The chain recombines TRBV2 with TRBJ1-4; 7 bases fit TRBD1. Germline lookup yields CDR1 SNHLY and CDR2 FYNNEI. CDR3 length: 15 amino acids. V dropped 7 bases and J dropped 2; count of bases not matched to a gene: 7. CDR3 protein: CASNPLQGTNEKLFF. The CDR3, as DNA: TGTGCCAGCAACCCGCTACAGGGGACTAATGAAAAACTGTTTTTT.

The CDR3 loop reads CASSVTGNHEQYF. The CDR3 bases are TGCGCCAGCAGTGTGACAGGGAACCACGAGCAGTACTTC. The rearrangement joins TRBV10-1 to TRBJ2-7; 7 bases match TRBD1. This CDR3 contains 13 residues. Trimming removed 4 bases from V and 5 bases from J; junction bases left unmatched: 5. Germline V gene data show CDR1 as WNHNN and CDR2 as SYGVQD (reference sequence).

V and J are TRBV7-8 and TRBJ1-2; no reliable D call. CDR3 length equals 14 residues. V shed 1 base and J shed 0 bases, with 6 bases lying between them. Per germline, CDR1 SGHVS and CDR2 FQNEAQ. The CDR3 DNA sequence: TGTGCCAGCAGCTTAGTGCCAGCTAACTATGGCTACACCTTC. Translation: CASSLVPANYGYTF.

The V gene is TRBV7-6, the J gene TRBJ2-1; D perhaps matches TRBD2 (5 bases). The CDR3 sequence is 13 residues long. The V end lost 5 bases, the J end lost 4 bases, and 9 bases lay between the germline ends. Germline V gene lookup returns CDR1 SGHVS and CDR2 FNYEAQ. This CDR3 reads CASSGPGYNEQFF. CDR3 in DNA: TGTGCCAGCAGCGGCCCGGGGTACAATGAGCAGTTCTTC.

The V gene is TRBV2, the J gene TRBJ2-5; D gene ambiguous. Germline assignment: CDR1 SNHLY and CDR2 FYNNEI. Trimming took off 6 bases at V and 3 bases at J, with 5 bases between the two ends. The CDR3 has 11 amino acids. The CDR3 DNA follows: TGTGCCAGCAGGTATGAAGAGACCCAGTACTTC. This encodes CASRYEETQYF.

The chain joins TRBV7-6 to TRBJ1-4, with D possibly TRBD1 on 6 matching bases. V lost 1 base to trimming and J lost 7 bases, with 13 bases between them. CDR1 is SGHVS and CDR2 is FNYEAQ in the germline V gene. CDR3 length: 15 amino acids. Written as DNA, the CDR3 is TGTGCCAGCAGCTTAGGGGTCCCAGGGGCTGAAAAACTGTTTTTT. This translates into CASSLGVPGAEKLFF.

The rearrangement uses TRBV5-6 and TRBJ1-1, with 7 positions matching TRBD1. The junction had 5 bases not matched to a gene; V was cut back by 0 bases and J by 0 bases. Germline V gene lookup returns CDR1 SGHDT and CDR2 YYEEEE. The CDR3 runs to 16 residues. CDR3 protein: CASSLATGVMNTEAFF. The CDR3 DNA reads as TGTGCCAGCAGCTTGGCTACAGGGGTCATGAACACTGAAGCTTTCTTT.

This chain links TRBV29-1 with TRBJ2-1; 8 bases are a match to TRBD2. Trimming took 4 bases from V and 3 from J; bases not matched to a gene: 8. Germline values: CDR1 SQVTM, CDR2 ANQGSEA. The CDR3 has 15 amino acids. The CDR3 DNA reads as TGCAGCGTTGCACGGGAGGGGGATCTCTACAATGAGCAGTTCTTC. Translated: CSVAREGDLYNEQFF.

This sequence joins TRBV29-1 and TRBJ2-7; 8 bases align to TRBD1. From germline, CDR1 is SQVTM and CDR2 ANQGSEA. The CDR3 has 14 amino acids. After removal of 4 bases from V and 3 bases from J, the junction contained 8 bases not matched to a gene. CDR3 DNA: TGCAGCGTTGGGATGGACAGGGAAGGCTACGAGCAGTACTTC. This encodes CSVGMDREGYEQYF.

The rearrangement joins TRBV19 to TRBJ1-2; tentative D call: TRBD1 (5 bases). There are 14 residues in the CDR3. The ends were cut back, 3 bases at V and 7 bases at J, with 15 bases in the middle. Germline loops: CDR1 LNHDA, CDR2 SQIVND (reference sequence). This chain's CDR3 is CASSIERDYGGYTF. The CDR3 DNA sequence: TGTGCCAGTAGTATCGAACGGGACTATGGTGGCTACACCTTC.

With regard to this clone: The junction does not match germline at one end; this may be a read error. The CDR3 bases are TGTGCCGTCAGAGTCGGGGTCAACTCTGGAAACACCATATATTTT. Translated, it gives CAVRVGVNSGNTIYF. The V gene is TRBV10-3, the J gene TRBJ1-3; D gene uncertain. The CDR3 sequence is 15 residues long. In germline, CDR1 is ENHRY, CDR2 SYGVKD.

The chain recombines TRBV5-1 with TRBJ1-2; 7 bases map to TRBD1. Trimming took 4 bases from V and 4 from J; bases not matched to a gene: 7. The CDR3 has 14 amino acids. CDR1 is SGHRS, CDR2 YFSETQ, per germline. The CDR3 region has the DNA TGCGCCAGCAGCGGAACAGGGGTTCCCTATGGCTACACCTTC. Its translation is CASSGTGVPYGYTF.

The rearrangement uses TRBV6-6 and TRBJ1-2, with 7 bases aligning to TRBD1. This CDR3 region has 13 residues. Germline assignment: CDR1 MNHNY and CDR2 SVGAGI (reference sequence). V trimming: 1 base; J trimming: 8 bases; junction bases outside the gene matches: 4. The CDR3 spells CASSYLGGYGYTF. CDR3 bases: TGTGCCAGCAGTTACTTAGGGGGCTACGGCTACACCTTC.

This rearrangement joins TRBV10-3 to TRBJ1-1; 7 positions match TRBD1. CDR1 is ENHRY and CDR2 is SYGVKD in the germline V gene. This CDR3 comprises 14 residues. After removal of 3 bases from V and 0 bases from J, the junction contained 1 base not matched to a gene. This CDR3 reads CAISEGGVNTEAFF. The CDR3 DNA follows: TGTGCCATCAGTGAAGGGGGCGTGAACACTGAAGCTTTCTTT.

The rearrangement joins TRBV5-1 to TRBJ1-2, with D perhaps TRBD1 (5 bases). Germline CDR1 SGHRS, CDR2 YFSETQ. V dropped 0 bases and J dropped 2 bases, with 11 bases sitting between them. This CDR3 region has 15 residues. CDR3 nucleotides: TGCGCCAGCAGCTTGGGGTCGTCAGGGAACTATGGCTACACCTTC. Its protein is CASSLGSSGNYGYTF. Supplemented by reference TRBV5-1 and TRBJ1-2, the full variable domain reads KAGVTQTPRYLIKTRGQQVTLSCSPISGHRSVSWYQQTPGQGLQFLFEYFSETQRNKGNFPGRFSGRQFSNSRSEMNVSTLELGDSALYLCASSLGSSGNYGYTFGSGTRLTVV.

The V call is TRBV30, the J call TRBJ1-2, with no clear D. Germline CDR1 and CDR2: GTSNPN and SVGIG (reference sequence). V lost 0 bases, J lost 2 bases, and 10 bases lay in between. This CDR3 is built from 14 residues. The CDR3 is CAWSVQTSNYGYTF. CDR3 sequence (DNA): TGTGCCTGGAGTGTACAGACGTCGAACTATGGCTACACCTTC.

This sequence joins TRBV19 and TRBJ1-5; 8 positions agree with TRBD1. The J segment lost 3 bases and the V segment lost 6 bases, leaving 7 bases of the junction unmatched. CDR1 is LNHDA and CDR2 is SQIVND in the germline V gene (reference sequence). The length of the CDR3 is 15 residues. The CDR3 nucleotides are TGTGCCAGTAGCCCACCGGGACAGGACAATCAGCCCCAGCATTTT. As protein: CASSPPGQDNQPQHF. Supplemented by reference TRBV19 and TRBJ1-5, the full variable domain reads DGGITQSPKYLFRKEGQNVTLSCEQNLNHDAMYWYRQDPGQGLRLIYYSQIVNDFQKGDIAEGYSVSREKKESFPLTVTSAQKNPTAFYLCASSPPGQDNQPQHFGDGTRLSIL.

The gene calls are TRBV27 and TRBJ2-1; D remains ambiguous. V was pared by 0 bases and J by 9 bases, with 9 bases between. The CDR3 is 13 amino acids. Germline-derived CDR1 and CDR2 are MNHEY and SMNVEV (reference sequence). For the CDR3, the DNA is TGTGCCAGCAGTTTATCTGTTGTAGCTGAGCAGTTCTTC. It specifies CASSLSVVAEQFF.

The J gene is TRBJ2-5, the V gene TRBV7-8; tentative D call: TRBD1 (6 bases). The V and J ends lost 5 bases and 3 bases respectively, with 10 bases between them. Germline V gene sequence: CDR1 SGHVS, CDR2 FQNEAQ. The CDR3 loop spans 13 amino acids. In DNA form, the CDR3 reads TGTGCCAGCAGCCTGGACAGAAAAGAGACCCAGTACTTC. It encodes CASSLDRKETQYF.

The rearrangement joins TRBV30 to TRBJ2-7, with D unresolved. Trimming removed 1 base from V and 6 bases from J, with 19 bases in between. Germline-derived CDR1 and CDR2 are GTSNPN and SVGIG (reference sequence). This CDR3 has 15 amino acids. CDR3 amino acids: CAWSAYSYGLSEQYF. As DNA, the CDR3 is TGTGCCTGGAGTGCATACAGTTATGGGCTCTCCGAGCAGTACTTC.

This chain joins TRBV7-3 and TRBJ2-2, with 11 bases fitting TRBD2. CDR3 length equals 17 residues. The V and J ends lost 3 bases and 6 bases, in that order; junction bases with no gene match: 9. Germline CDR1 SGHTA, CDR2 FQGTGA. The CDR3 here is CASSLTTSGRLSGELFF. In DNA, the CDR3 is TGTGCCAGCAGCTTGACCACTAGCGGGAGACTTTCCGGGGAGCTGTTTTTT. The full variable domain, rest sourced from reference TRBV7-3 and TRBJ2-2, is GAGVSQTPSNKVTEKGKYVELRCDPISGHTALYWYRQSLGQGPEFLIYFQGTGAADDSGLPNDRFFAVRPEGSVSTLKIQRTERGDSAVYLCASSLTTSGRLSGELFFGEGSRLTVL.

The chain couples TRBV18 to TRBJ1-1; 12 nucleotides align to TRBD1. The germline CDR1 and CDR2 sequences are KGHSH and LQKENI. The V segment lost 2 bases and the J segment 11 bases; nucleotides outside the gene matches: 3. The CDR3 loop spans 13 amino acids. The CDR3 DNA follows: TGTGCCAGCTCACCAGGGGACAGGGGGCTGGCTTTCTTT. Translating gives CASSPGDRGLAFF. Supplemented by reference TRBV18 and TRBJ1-1, the full variable domain reads NAGVMQNPRHLVRRRGQEARLRCSPMKGHSHVYWYRQLPEEGLKFMVYLQKENIIDESGMPKERFSAEFPKEGPSILRIQQVVRGDSAAYFCASSPGDRGLAFFGQGTRLTVV.